A selection of T cell receptor beta chains follows, all from one sample in a study of T cells in Graves' hyperthyroidism and ophthalmopathy. TCRdb ran MiXCR on the multiplex PCR reads and lists one entry per CDR3 protein. The sample lists hundreds of thousands of distinct CDR3 sequences, about two fifths occurring once. Sequences were obtained from blood. The receptors derive from a young man with Graves' hyperthyroidism. Both conserved end residues are part of each CDR3. D genes are given only for firm matches. Clone size, where shown, is once, few, many, or a class for clones that have expanded.

V	D	size	J	length	DNA	CDR3
TRBV2	-	few	TRBJ1-1	14	TGTGCCAGCAGTGAAGAGACACTGGACACTGAAGCTTTCTTT	CASSEETLDTEAFF
TRBV5-1	TRBD2	-	TRBJ2-2	15	TGCGCCAGCAGCTCAGCGGGAACGACCTACGGGGAGCTGTTTTTT	CASSSAGTTYGELFF
TRBV10-3	TRBD1	-	TRBJ2-7	18	TGTGCCAGCAGAAATACCGGGACAGGGGGGTCGAGCTCCTACGAGCAGTACTTC	CASRNTGTGGSSSYEQYF
TRBV19	-	many	TRBJ1-1	13	TGTGCCAGTAGTATGCAGACCAACACTGAAGCTTTCTTT	CASSMQTNTEAFF
TRBV5-5	-	-	TRBJ1-5	16	TGTGCCAGCAGCTTGGGACACCTTTCTAGCAATCAGCCCCAGCATTTT	CASSLGHLSSNQPQHF
TRBV7-8	TRBD1	-	TRBJ2-2	17	TGTGCCGGCAGCCCAACTAGGGACAGGGGGCTGACCGGGGAGCTGTTTTTT	CAGSPTRDRGLTGELFF
TRBV6-5	-	-	TRBJ2-7	12	TGTGCCAGCGCTAGCTTATCCTACGAGCAGTACTTC	CASASLSYEQYF
TRBV2	TRBD2	once	TRBJ2-2	15	TGTGCCAGCAGTGAAGATAGCGGGAGAGCCGGGGAGCTGTTTTTT	CASSEDSGRAGELFF
TRBV9	-	many	TRBJ1-2	15	TGTGCCAGCAGCGCTATCCCGGTGGGGAACTATGGCTACACCTTC	CASSAIPVGNYGYTF
TRBV10-3	-	-	TRBJ1-5	14	TGTGCCCCCCTGGGGATGTATAGCAATCAGCCCCAGCATTTT	CAPLGMYSNQPQHF
TRBV20-1	-	many	TRBJ1-3	14	TGCAGTGCTGAGTACAGGGTGGCTGGAAACACCATATATTTT	CSAEYRVAGNTIYF
TRBV9	-	few	TRBJ1-2	15	TGTGCCAGCAGCCTCGGGGGGGGTAGTTTCTATGGCTACACCTTC	CASSLGGGSFYGYTF
TRBV7-2	-	many	TRBJ2-7	14	TGTGCCAGCAGCTCCCCGGGAGAAACCTACGAGCAGTACTTC	CASSSPGETYEQYF
TRBV9	TRBD2	-	TRBJ2-7	13	TGTGCCAGCAGCGTAGCATCCGGGGGGGAGCAGTACTTC	CASSVASGGEQYF
TRBV10-3	-	many	TRBJ1-5	16	TGTGCCATCAGTGAAGGGCAGGGCGGCCCCAATCAGCCCCAGCATTTT	CAISEGQGGPNQPQHF
TRBV29-1	-	many	TRBJ1-1	12	TGCAGCGTTGCCGGTCTGGACACTGAAGCTTTCTTT	CSVAGLDTEAFF
TRBV11-2	TRBD2	-	TRBJ2-2	15	TGTGCCACCCTGACAGCGGGGGATAACACCGGGGAGCTGTTTTTT	CATLTAGDNTGELFF
TRBV20-1	TRBD2	-	TRBJ2-5	15	TGCAGTGCTAAAGTTCGGGGGGGCCCCCAAGAGACCCAGTACTTC	CSAKVRGGPQETQYF
TRBV4-1	-	-	TRBJ1-1	14	TGCGCCAGCAGCCAGGGGGCTCTGGACACTGAAGCTTTCTTT	CASSQGALDTEAFF
TRBV19	TRBD1	few	TRBJ2-2	17	TGTGCCAGTAGTATAGGCCCTGCAGGGGGTGACACCGGGGAGCTGTTTTTT	CASSIGPAGGDTGELFF
TRBV12-3/TRBV12-4	-	few	TRBJ1-1	14	TGTGCCAGCGACCTCGGACCGTCGAACACTGAAGCTTTCTTT	CASDLGPSNTEAFF
TRBV7-8	TRBD2	many	TRBJ2-6	17	TGTGCCAGCAGCCTGGGAGGGGTTGGCTCTGGGGCCAACGTCCTGACTTTC	CASSLGGVGSGANVLTF
TRBV7-9	TRBD1	many	TRBJ1-1	15	TGTGCCAGCAGCCCTCGGTCAGGACAGGGAGCTGAAGCTTTCTTT	CASSPRSGQGAEAFF
TRBV7-9	-	-	TRBJ1-5	13	TGTGCCAGCAGCTTTCCAGGGCGGGGGACCCAGCATTTT	CASSFPGRGTQHF
TRBV7-2	-	-	TRBJ1-4	16	TGTGCCAGCAACGATATAGGGGGGACCGATAATGAAAAACTGTTTTTT	CASNDIGGTDNEKLFF
TRBV10-2	TRBD1	many	TRBJ1-3	14	TGCGCCAGCAGTGACGGGACAGGGGGAAACACCATATATTTT	CASSDGTGGNTIYF